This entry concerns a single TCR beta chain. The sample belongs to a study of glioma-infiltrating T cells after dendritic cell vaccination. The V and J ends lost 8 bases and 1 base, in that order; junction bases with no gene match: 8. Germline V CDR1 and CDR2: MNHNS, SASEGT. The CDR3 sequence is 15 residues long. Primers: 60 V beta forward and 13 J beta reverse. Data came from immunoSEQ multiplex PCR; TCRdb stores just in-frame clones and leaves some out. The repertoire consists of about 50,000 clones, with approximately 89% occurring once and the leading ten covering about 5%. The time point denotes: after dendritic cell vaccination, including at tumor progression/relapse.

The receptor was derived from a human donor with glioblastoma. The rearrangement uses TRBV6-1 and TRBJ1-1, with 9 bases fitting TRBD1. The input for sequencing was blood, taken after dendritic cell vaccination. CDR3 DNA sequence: TGTGCCAGCGAGGACAGGGGAACGGGGAACACTGAAGCTTTCTTT. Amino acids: CASEDRGTGNTEAFF.